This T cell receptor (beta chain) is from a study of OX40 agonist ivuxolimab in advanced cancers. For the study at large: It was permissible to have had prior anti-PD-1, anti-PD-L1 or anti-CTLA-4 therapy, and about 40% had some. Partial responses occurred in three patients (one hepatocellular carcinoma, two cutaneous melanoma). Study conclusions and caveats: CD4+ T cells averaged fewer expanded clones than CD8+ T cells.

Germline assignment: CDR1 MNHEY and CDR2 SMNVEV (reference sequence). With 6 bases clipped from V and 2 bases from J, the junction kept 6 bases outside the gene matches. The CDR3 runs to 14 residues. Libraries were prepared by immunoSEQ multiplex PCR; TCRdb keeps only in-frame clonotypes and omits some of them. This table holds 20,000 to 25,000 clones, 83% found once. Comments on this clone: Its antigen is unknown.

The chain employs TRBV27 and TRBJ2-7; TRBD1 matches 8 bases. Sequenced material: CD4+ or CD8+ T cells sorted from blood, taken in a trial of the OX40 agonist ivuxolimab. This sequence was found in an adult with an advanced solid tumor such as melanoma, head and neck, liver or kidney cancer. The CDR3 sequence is CASRLTTGAYEQYF. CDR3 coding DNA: TGTGCCAGCAGACTGACGACAGGGGCCTACGAGCAGTACTTC.